The 28 T cell receptor beta chains reported below all come from one sample, sequenced in a study of beta chain features in type 1 diabetes. Overall study results and limits: Moderate but significant shortening of TCRB CDR3s was recorded in all four CD4+ subsets from Type 1 diabetes patients.

Their antigen targets remain unknown. Investigators reverse transcribed all isolated RNA, so they sequenced expressed TCRB transcripts. Profiled with immunoSEQ multiplex PCR; TCRdb holds only in-frame clones, not every one. This table has 30,000 or so clones, about two thirds appearing once. Sequenced sample: Tregs from blood. The receptors come from a woman under 40 with type 1 diabetes.

The chain has TRBV9 and TRBJ2-7, with 8 bases that match TRBD2. Germline V lookup: CDR1 SGDLS, CDR2 YYNGEE. The V gene end was trimmed by 3 bases and the J gene end by 4 bases; junction bases not matched to a gene: 9. This CDR3 comprises 15 residues. CDR3 region: CASSALGSGRYEQYF. CDR3 in DNA: TGTGCCAGCAGCGCCCTGGGGAGCGGGAGATACGAGCAGTACTTC.

The V gene is TRBV2, the J gene TRBJ1-2; the match to TRBD1 covers 8 bases. Germline V gene lookup returns CDR1 SNHLY and CDR2 FYNNEI. The V and J ends lost 5 bases and 8 bases, in that order; junction bases with no gene match: 4. CDR3 length: 12 amino acids. The CDR3 DNA is TGTGCCAGCAGTCTAGGACAGGGAGGCTACACCTTC. Translating gives CASSLGQGGYTF.

The CDR3: CASSFRTVLHSTGNTIYF. The DNA of the CDR3 is TGTGCCAGCAGTTTCCGGACTGTCCTACATTCCACTGGAAACACCATATATTTT. The genes are TRBV27 and TRBJ1-3, with no clear D. The germline V gene has CDR1 MNHEY and CDR2 SMNVEV (reference sequence). V was trimmed by 3 bases and J by 2 bases, leaving 20 bases between them. This CDR3 has 18 amino acids.

CDR3 region: CASSLLRREGTGELFF. CDR3 nucleotide sequence: TGTGCCAGCAGCTTGTTACGGCGGGAGGGAACCGGGGAGCTGTTTTTT. V is TRBV5-6 and J is TRBJ2-2, with 9 bases aligning to TRBD2. J lost 5 bases, V lost 1 base, and 6 bases had no gene match. Germline lookup yields CDR1 SGHDT and CDR2 YYEEEE. CDR3 size: 16 residues.

This clone was seen only a few times. This chain connects TRBV18 to TRBJ1-1; no clear D. Per the germline V gene, CDR1 is KGHSH and CDR2 is LQKENI. V shed 6 bases and J shed 3 bases, with 11 bases lying between them. The CDR3 has 13 residues. The CDR3 DNA reads TGTGCCAGCTCCCGGGCCGGGGACACTGAAGCTTTCTTT. Amino acid sequence: CASSRAGDTEAFF.

A few counts support this clone. The chain has TRBV29-1 and TRBJ2-1; D uncertain. Per germline, CDR1 SQVTM and CDR2 ANQGSEA. This CDR3 contains 11 residues. V was shortened by 3 bases and J by 10 bases, with 10 bases between the two germline ends. The CDR3: CSVERPGEQFF. DNA of the CDR3: TGCAGCGTTGAGAGGCCTGGAGAGCAGTTCTTC.

This chain joins TRBV7-9 and TRBJ2-3, with no clear D. This CDR3 is 13 amino acids long. CDR1 and CDR2 (germline): SEHNR, FQNEAQ (reference sequence). V gave up 5 bases and J gave up 4 bases, with 10 bases separating them. CDR3 region: CASSASSADTQYF. The CDR3 DNA reads TGTGCCAGCAGCGCGAGTAGTGCAGATACGCAGTATTTT.

V and J are TRBV4-2 and TRBJ1-2; the D is unclear. This CDR3 spans 15 amino acids. V shed 0 bases and J shed 4 bases, with 12 bases lying between them. Germline lookup yields CDR1 LGHNA and CDR2 YNFKEQ. The CDR3 reads CASSQDLGRIYGYTF. As DNA, the CDR3 is TGTGCCAGCAGCCAAGATCTGGGCAGAATCTATGGCTACACCTTC.

The chain links TRBV29-1 to TRBJ1-2; weak D call: TRBD1 (6 bases). Germline V gives CDR1 SQVTM, CDR2 ANQGSEA. Between the trimmed V and J ends, which lost 2 bases and 5 bases, there was a span of 12 bases. The CDR3 is made up of 13 amino acids. The CDR3, as DNA: TGCAGCGTTGAAACAGGGATGGAGTATGGCTACACCTTC. Translated: CSVETGMEYGYTF.

The genes are TRBV19 and TRBJ2-7, with 9 positions matching TRBD2. The germline gives CDR1 LNHDA, CDR2 SQIVND (reference sequence). CDR3 length: 15 residues. The J segment lost 3 bases and the V segment lost 5 bases, leaving 8 bases of the junction unmatched. CDR3 protein: CASSRGGGGDYEQYF. The CDR3 DNA reads as TGTGCCAGTAGTCGAGGGGGCGGGGGGGACTACGAGCAGTACTTC.

The rearrangement uses TRBV11-2 and TRBJ2-1; D call uncertain. This CDR3 region has 14 residues. Trimming cost V 5 bases and J 4 bases, with 12 bases left between them. Germline CDR1 and CDR2: SGHAT and FQNNGV. The CDR3 region is CASSRQQLYNEQFF. DNA of the CDR3: TGTGCCAGCAGCCGTCAGCAACTATACAATGAGCAGTTCTTC.

This clone was counted only a few times. V and J are TRBV6-5 and TRBJ2-5; no reliable D call. Trimming left V 3 bases short and J 1 base short, with 9 bases between. The CDR3 covers 14 residues. CDR1 is MNHEY, CDR2 SVGAGI, per germline. CDR3 DNA: TGTGCCAGCAGTTATTCGGGTATCCAAGAGACCCAGTACTTC. Translated: CASSYSGIQETQYF.

CDR3 sequence: CASSPGWGGETQYF. As DNA, the CDR3 is TGTGCCAGCAGCCCGGGGTGGGGTGGAGAGACCCAGTACTTC. The chain joins TRBV5-5 to TRBJ2-5; TRBD2 might be the D (5 bases). V was clipped by 4 bases and J by 4 bases, with 14 bases between them. Looked up from germline, CDR1 is SGHKS and CDR2 is YYEKEE (reference sequence). The CDR3 length is 14 residues.

The gene calls are TRBV7-8 and TRBJ1-5, with a tentative D call TRBD1 (6 bases). Germline CDR1 reads SGHVS; CDR2 reads FQNEAQ. The CDR3 extends over 14 amino acids. Trimming took off 5 bases at V and 2 bases at J, with 10 bases between the two ends. The CDR3 is CASSLPGGNQPQHF. In DNA, the CDR3 is TGTGCCAGCAGCCTCCCAGGGGGCAATCAGCCCCAGCATTTT.

This CDR3 is CASSASGRRSNEQFF. CDR3 nucleotide sequence: TGCGCCAGCAGCGCAAGCGGGAGGAGAAGTAATGAGCAGTTCTTC. This chain links TRBV5-1 with TRBJ2-1; 9 bases align to TRBD2. The CDR3 has 15 amino acids. J was trimmed by 7 bases and V by 4 bases; bases with no gene match: 9. CDR1 is SGHRS, CDR2 YFSETQ, per germline.

V gene TRBV11-2 combines with J gene TRBJ2-2; weak D call: TRBD1 (5 bases). V lost 2 bases and J 5 bases, leaving 12 bases between the germline ends. The CDR3 spans 15 residues. Germline CDR1 SGHAT, CDR2 FQNNGV. CDR3 sequence reads: CASSLQGSQTGELFF. DNA for the CDR3: TGTGCCAGCAGCTTACAGGGATCACAGACCGGGGAGCTGTTTTTT.

This clone was detected a few times. The CDR3 here is CASSPWTGLGANVLTF. In nucleotides, the CDR3 is TGTGCCAGCAGTCCATGGACAGGGCTAGGGGCCAACGTCCTGACTTTC. The V gene is TRBV28, the J gene TRBJ2-6, with 8 positions matching TRBD1. The J segment lost 4 bases and the V segment lost 5 bases, leaving 7 bases of the junction unmatched. Germline V gives CDR1 MDHEN, CDR2 SYDVKM. CDR3 length equals 16 residues.

The chain recombines TRBV5-1 with TRBJ1-1; 7 bases map to TRBD1. The CDR3 spans 14 residues. V shed 4 bases, J shed 6 bases, and the junction held 9 bases outside the gene matches. Germline V CDR1 and CDR2: SGHRS, YFSETQ. This chain's CDR3 is CASSLTGRPAEAFF. Written as DNA, the CDR3 is TGCGCCAGCAGCCTGACAGGGCGGCCGGCTGAAGCTTTCTTT.

The V and J genes are TRBV6-4 and TRBJ2-5; tentatively, D is TRBD2 (5 bases). CDR3 length: 14 amino acids. CDR1 is MRHNA, CDR2 SNTAGT, per germline. Trimming shortened V by 7 bases and J by 2 bases, and 14 bases separated the two germline ends. The DNA of the CDR3 is TGTGCCAGCATCCCACGGACTGTTCAAGAGACCCAGTACTTC. Residues: CASIPRTVQETQYF.

The chain is built from TRBV6-1 and TRBJ2-7; TRBD1 agrees at 9 bases. The CDR3 covers 14 residues. V trimming: 6 bases; J trimming: 0 bases; junction bases outside the gene matches: 3. Germline V gene lookup returns CDR1 MNHNS and CDR2 SASEGT. In nucleotides, the CDR3 is TGTGCCAGCAGAGGACAGGGGAGCTCCTACGAGCAGTACTTC. The encoded protein is CASRGQGSSYEQYF.

The chain couples TRBV5-1 to TRBJ2-7; 9 nucleotides align to TRBD1. Germline V gene sequence: CDR1 SGHRS, CDR2 YFSETQ. The V segment lost 6 bases and the J segment 7 bases; nucleotides outside the gene matches: 11. The CDR3 covers 14 residues. In DNA form, the CDR3 reads TGCGCCAGCAACCCGGGACAGGGCTTTGGGGAGCAGTACTTC. Translating it yields CASNPGQGFGEQYF. Full variable domain (missing parts from reference TRBV5-1 and TRBJ2-7): KAGVTQTPRYLIKTRGQQVTLSCSPISGHRSVSWYQQTPGQGLQFLFEYFSETQRNKGNFPGRFSGRQFSNSRSEMNVSTLELGDSALYLCASNPGQGFGEQYFGPGTRLTVT.

This sequence joins TRBV5-1 and TRBJ1-2; TRBD1 matches at 7 bases. With V trimmed by 0 bases and J by 7 bases, 3 bases remained unmatched. This CDR3 is 13 amino acids long. Germline CDR1 SGHRS, CDR2 YFSETQ. The CDR3 DNA is TGCGCCAGCAGCTTGGGACAGGGATTTGGCTACACCTTC. Translated: CASSLGQGFGYTF.

The chain combines TRBV18 with TRBJ1-1; a possible D gene is TRBD1 (5 bases). CDR3 length: 16 residues. The V end lost 4 bases, the J end lost 0 bases, and 15 bases lay between the germline ends. From germline, CDR1 is KGHSH and CDR2 LQKENI. CDR3 nucleotide sequence: TGTGCCAGCTCACTGGACACTATAGGATTGAACACTGAAGCTTTCTTT. Encoded protein: CASSLDTIGLNTEAFF.

The V gene is TRBV30, the J gene TRBJ1-4, with 7 bases lining up with TRBD1. Trimming removed 6 bases from V and 4 bases from J; junction bases left unmatched: 5. The CDR3 is made up of 13 amino acids. Germline V gene lookup returns CDR1 GTSNPN and CDR2 SVGIG (reference sequence). The CDR3, as DNA: TGTGCCTGCGACAGGGCCAATAATGAAAAACTGTTTTTT. This gives the protein CACDRANNEKLFF.

The chain uses TRBV7-9 and TRBJ2-1, with TRBD2 identical over 14 bases. This CDR3 is built from 14 residues. Germline V gene sequence: CDR1 SEHNR, CDR2 FQNEAQ (reference sequence). J was trimmed by 8 bases and V by 5 bases; bases with no gene match: 2. CDR3 region: CASSRGLAGDEQFF. In nucleotides, the CDR3 is TGTGCCAGCAGCCGGGGACTAGCGGGAGATGAGCAGTTCTTC.

The genes are TRBV7-9 and TRBJ1-5; perhaps TRBD1 as D (5 bases). Germline CDR1 SEHNR, CDR2 FQNEAQ (reference sequence). The length of the CDR3 is 14 residues. The germline V and J ends were trimmed by 1 base and 2 bases, with 6 bases remaining between them. In DNA, the CDR3 is TGTGCCAGCAGCTTAGAACAGGGCAATCAGCCCCAGCATTTT. It translates to CASSLEQGNQPQHF.

This clone showed up just once. V is TRBV5-1 and J is TRBJ2-1; D might be TRBD2 (6 bases). CDR3 length equals 15 residues. Germline-derived CDR1 and CDR2 are SGHRS and YFSETQ. V shed 0 bases and J shed 4 bases, with 11 bases lying between them. The CDR3 is CASSLVASEYNEQFF. CDR3 in DNA: TGCGCCAGCAGCTTGGTGGCTAGCGAATACAATGAGCAGTTCTTC.

This sequence joins TRBV4-1 and TRBJ1-5; TRBD1 matches 8 bases. With V trimmed by 3 bases and J by 4 bases, 8 bases remained unmatched. Germline V lookup: CDR1 MGHRA, CDR2 YSYEKL. The length of the CDR3 is 16 residues. The CDR3 DNA is TGCGCCAGCAGCCAGTCTGGGACAGGTCTAAATCAGCCCCAGCATTTT. Translating gives CASSQSGTGLNQPQHF.